The 26 T cell receptor beta chains presented below share a single source sample, sequenced in a study of Ad26.COV2.S vaccination and SARS-CoV-2 variants. Using immunoSEQ multiplex PCR, the repertoire was profiled, and TCRdb retains in-frame clones only, with some absent. This table holds hundreds of thousands of clones, approximately 86% found once. The treatment: about 20 received Ad26.COV2.S at low or high dose, single or two shots; 5 received placebo; per-sample allocation not given. Sample collection was performed on day 63 after the first vaccine or placebo injection. Here the sequenced sample was peripheral blood, taken in a trial of Ad26.COV2.S vaccine versus placebo. All receptors derive from a person aged 18-60 years who received the Ad26.COV2.S COVID-19 vaccine or a placebo.

The gene calls are TRBV28 and TRBJ1-1, with a weak D call TRBD1 (5 bases). There are 14 residues in the CDR3. V lost 5 bases and J 10 bases, leaving 20 bases between the germline ends. Germline CDR1 reads MDHEN; CDR2 reads SYDVKM. The CDR3 bases are TGTGCCAGCAGTCTCAACATCAACCAGGGAGGAGCTTTCTTT. It is translated as CASSLNINQGGAFF. The full variable domain, its missing parts supplied by reference TRBV28 and TRBJ1-1, is DVKVTQSSRYLVKRTGEKVFLECVQDMDHENMFWYRQDPGLGLRLIYFSYDVKMKEKGDIPEGYSVSREKKERFSLILESASTNQTSMYLCASSLNINQGGAFFGQGTRLTVV.

The chain has TRBV7-2 and TRBJ2-7; 11 bases are shared with TRBD1. CDR1 SGHTA and CDR2 FQGNSA come from the germline V gene. V was pared by 3 bases and J by 0 bases, with 1 base of the junction left unmatched. The CDR3 totals 15 residues. CDR3 in DNA: TGTGCCAGCAGCTTTGGGACAGGGGGCTCCTACGAGCAGTACTTC. Its translation is CASSFGTGGSYEQYF.

This clone was counted only a few times. The chain joins TRBV14 to TRBJ2-7, with D unresolved. The germline V gene has CDR1 SGHDN and CDR2 FVKESK. The V gene lost 5 bases and the J gene lost 2 bases, with 13 bases spanning the gap. CDR3 length equals 14 residues. CDR3: CASSSFYPPYEQYF. CDR3 DNA sequence: TGTGCCAGCAGCTCCTTCTATCCCCCCTACGAGCAGTACTTC.

This clone was counted between two and nine times. The rearrangement joins TRBV19 to TRBJ1-5; no definite D call. CDR1 LNHDA and CDR2 SQIVND come from the germline V gene (reference sequence). V lost 1 base to trimming and J lost 7 bases, with 8 bases between them. The CDR3 loop spans 13 amino acids. CDR3 nucleotide sequence: TGTGCCAGTAGTATAGCAGACGGACAGCCCCAGCATTTT. It translates to CASSIADGQPQHF.

The chain links TRBV9 to TRBJ2-7; D is undetermined. Germline V CDR1 and CDR2: SGDLS, YYNGEE. V was shortened by 0 bases and J by 5 bases, with 9 bases between the two germline ends. The CDR3 spans 13 residues. CDR3 sequence reads: CASSVAIRDEQYF. The CDR3 DNA reads TGTGCCAGCAGCGTAGCTATAAGGGACGAGCAGTACTTC.

This chain links TRBV6-5 with TRBJ1-5; 9 bases map to TRBD1. V lost 10 bases and J lost 10; bases outside the gene matches: 11. CDR1 and CDR2 (germline): MNHEY, SVGAGI. The CDR3 extends over 13 amino acids. DNA of the CDR3: TGTGCCACCCTTCCGGGACAGGGTAAACCCCAGCATTTT. As protein: CATLPGQGKPQHF.

The chain links TRBV28 to TRBJ1-2; TRBD1 matches at 10 bases. This CDR3 spans 14 amino acids. V dropped 4 bases and J dropped 5; count of bases not matched to a gene: 4. Germline V gene sequence: CDR1 MDHEN, CDR2 SYDVKM. CDR3 DNA sequence: TGTGCCAGCAGTTCGGGACAGGGGAGGTATGGCTACACCTTC. As protein: CASSSGQGRYGYTF.

The chain is built from TRBV18 and TRBJ2-5; D tentatively fits TRBD1 or TRBD2 (5 bases each). CDR3 length: 12 amino acids. Germline V gene sequence: CDR1 KGHSH, CDR2 LQKENI. V was pared by 3 bases and J by 7 bases, with 9 bases between. The CDR3 region has the DNA TGTGCCAGCTCACCTCGGGGCGGGACCCAGTACTTC. Protein product: CASSPRGGTQYF.

The CDR3: CASSSHSGTVYNEQFF. CDR3 DNA: TGCGCCAGCAGCAGCCACTCCGGGACAGTTTACAATGAGCAGTTCTTC. The chain recombines TRBV5-1 with TRBJ2-1, with TRBD1 matching 7 bases. Germline V gene data show CDR1 as SGHRS and CDR2 as YFSETQ. V was clipped by 4 bases and J by 4 bases; unmatched bases: 11. The CDR3 loop spans 16 amino acids.

This rearrangement joins TRBV11-2 to TRBJ2-2; D ambiguous. CDR3 size: 14 residues. Germline V gives CDR1 SGHAT, CDR2 FQNNGV. The V end was cut by 4 bases, the J end by 0 bases, with 6 bases between. The chain's CDR3 is CASSSTTNTGELFF. In nucleotides, the CDR3 is TGTGCCAGCAGCTCCACAACGAACACCGGGGAGCTGTTTTTT.

The gene calls are TRBV12-3 or TRBV12-4 and TRBJ2-1; D is unresolved. The CDR3 spans 12 residues. V dropped 6 bases and J dropped 3 bases, with 6 bases sitting between them. This CDR3 is CASSAGYNEQFF. The CDR3 coding sequence is TGTGCCAGCAGCGCCGGCTACAATGAGCAGTTCTTC.

The V and J genes are TRBV24-1 and TRBJ2-7; 10 bases line up with TRBD2. CDR1 is KGHDR, CDR2 SFDVKD, per germline. This CDR3 comprises 16 residues. Losses at the gene ends were 4 bases for V and 2 bases for J; bases not matched to a gene: 7. The CDR3 here is CATSENTSGKTYEQYF. As DNA, the CDR3 is TGTGCCACCAGTGAGAACACTAGCGGGAAAACCTACGAGCAGTACTTC.

The chain couples TRBV7-2 to TRBJ1-4; TRBD1 aligns across 7 bases. The junction had 13 bases not matched to a gene; V was cut back by 5 bases and J by 10 bases. Germline values: CDR1 SGHTA, CDR2 FQGNSA. CDR3 size: 15 residues. The CDR3 sequence is CASSPRQGGKGKLFF. The CDR3 DNA reads as TGTGCCAGCAGCCCCAGACAGGGAGGAAAGGGAAAACTGTTTTTT.

The V gene is TRBV7-9, the J gene TRBJ1-2; D possibly corresponds to TRBD1 (5 bases). From germline, CDR1 is SEHNR and CDR2 FQNEAQ (reference sequence). The CDR3 is 14 residues long. V lost 0 bases to trimming and J lost 9 bases, with 14 bases between them. The CDR3 coding sequence is TGTGCCAGCAGCTTAGCGGGGCCGCCCGAAAGCTACACCTTC. Protein: CASSLAGPPESYTF.

The V gene is TRBV7-2, the J gene TRBJ2-2; possibly TRBD1 or TRBD2 for D (5 bases each). The CDR3 is 15 amino acids. The V end was cut by 3 bases, the J end by 6 bases, with 14 bases between. From germline, CDR1 is SGHTA and CDR2 FQGNSA. The chain's CDR3 is CASSFWGNWAGELFF. CDR3 nucleotide sequence: TGTGCCAGCAGCTTTTGGGGGAACTGGGCCGGGGAGCTGTTTTTT.

The chain has TRBV11-2 and TRBJ2-3; tentatively, D is TRBD2 (5 bases). The CDR3 covers 13 residues. CDR1 and CDR2 from the germline V gene are SGHAT and FQNNGV. Deletions cut 4 bases from V and 2 bases from J, with 7 bases between. The CDR3 is CASSWGVTDTQYF. CDR3 nucleotide sequence: TGTGCCAGCAGCTGGGGAGTCACAGATACGCAGTATTTT. The full variable domain, its missing parts supplied by reference TRBV11-2 and TRBJ2-3, is EAGVAQSPRYKIIEKRQSVAFWCNPISGHATLYWYQQILGQGPKLLIQFQNNGVVDDSQLPKDRFSAERLKGVDSTLKIQPAKLEDSAVYLCASSWGVTDTQYFGPGTRLTVL.

This clone was counted a single time. The V call is TRBV11-2, the J call TRBJ2-3; 7 bases agree with TRBD1. The germline gives CDR1 SGHAT, CDR2 FQNNGV. Trimming at V came to 6 bases and at J to 4 bases, leaving 10 bases not matched to a gene. The CDR3 is 15 amino acids. The CDR3 spells CASRGRNRGADTQYF. The CDR3 nucleotides are TGTGCCAGCAGGGGCCGTAACAGGGGCGCAGATACGCAGTATTTT.

This clone was recorded only once. J is TRBJ1-1 and V is TRBV6-2 or TRBV6-3; perhaps TRBD1 as D (5 bases). This CDR3 comprises 17 residues. The V end was cut by 3 bases, the J end by 0 bases, with 17 bases between. Germline values: CDR1 MNHEY, CDR2 SVGEGT. The CDR3 sequence is CASSYSQGKIMNTEAFF. In DNA, the CDR3 is TGTGCCAGCAGTTATTCGCAGGGAAAGATCATGAACACTGAAGCTTTCTTT.

The rearrangement links TRBV7-8 to TRBJ2-7, with TRBD2 identical over 7 bases. This CDR3 is built from 15 residues. V shed 0 bases, J shed 6 bases, and the junction held 8 bases outside the gene matches. Germline-derived CDR1 and CDR2 are SGHVS and FQNEAQ. The CDR3 protein is CASSLARGLPSEQYF. CDR3 nucleotides: TGTGCCAGCAGCTTAGCGAGGGGACTACCCTCCGAGCAGTACTTC.

The V and J genes are TRBV2 and TRBJ2-1; D possibly uses TRBD1 or TRBD2 (5 bases each). Trimming took off 4 bases at V and 0 bases at J, with 7 bases between the two ends. This CDR3 region has 14 residues. Germline V gene sequence: CDR1 SNHLY, CDR2 FYNNEI. The CDR3 nucleotides read TGTGCCAGCAGTGGGGGGAGCTCCTACAATGAGCAGTTCTTC. It is translated as CASSGGSSYNEQFF.

J is TRBJ2-7 and V is TRBV5-1; perhaps TRBD2 as D (6 bases). Looked up from germline, CDR1 is SGHRS and CDR2 is YFSETQ. This CDR3 region has 14 residues. V was clipped by 0 bases and J by 3 bases, with 10 bases between them. The CDR3 DNA sequence: TGCGCCAGCAGCTTGGCCACGGGGGTCTACGAGCAGTACTTC. The encoded protein is CASSLATGVYEQYF.

Here the CDR3 DNA reads TGTGCCAGCAGCGCCGGTACAGCGGACCCGAAAGAGACCCAGTACTTC. It codes for CASSAGTADPKETQYF. This chain uses TRBV9 with TRBJ2-5; possible D gene TRBD2, 5 bases. Trimming left V 3 bases short and J 3 bases short, with 18 bases between. The CDR3 spans 16 residues. CDR1 is SGDLS and CDR2 is YYNGEE in the germline V gene.

This clone was recorded only once. The V gene is TRBV19, the J gene TRBJ2-2, with D perhaps matching TRBD2 (5 bases). Trimming removed 3 bases at V and 3 bases at J, with 14 bases between. This CDR3 is 16 amino acids long. Germline CDR1 LNHDA, CDR2 SQIVND (reference sequence). CDR3 residues: CASSIWAPADTGELFF. CDR3 bases: TGTGCCAGTAGTATTTGGGCTCCAGCGGACACCGGGGAGCTGTTTTTT. Complete variable domain (other parts from reference TRBV19 and TRBJ2-2): DGGITQSPKYLFRKEGQNVTLSCEQNLNHDAMYWYRQDPGQGLRLIYYSQIVNDFQKGDIAEGYSVSREKKESFPLTVTSAQKNPTAFYLCASSIWAPADTGELFFGEGSRLTVL.

The chain links TRBV9 to TRBJ1-2; D is undetermined. Germline lookup yields CDR1 SGDLS and CDR2 YYNGEE. Trimming took off 3 bases at V and 6 bases at J, with 12 bases between the two ends. There are 13 residues in the CDR3. The CDR3 loop is CASSASQGDGYTF. The CDR3 nucleotides are TGTGCCAGCAGCGCCTCGCAAGGAGATGGCTACACCTTC.

The gene calls are TRBV14 and TRBJ2-5; 8 bases agree with TRBD2. The CDR3 contains 16 residues. Germline-derived CDR1 and CDR2 are SGHDN and FVKESK. V shed 1 base, J shed 7 bases, and the junction held 11 bases outside the gene matches. CDR3 sequence (DNA): TGTGCCAGCAGCCAAGGGTCCAGCGGGGGCCCCGGGACCCAGTACTTC. Translation: CASSQGSSGGPGTQYF. The variable domain in full, completed from reference TRBV14 and TRBJ2-5, reads EAGVTQFPSHSVIEKGQTVTLRCDPISGHDNLYWYRRVMGKEIKFLLHFVKESKQDESGMPNNRFLAERTGGTYSTLKVQPAELEDSGVYFCASSQGSSGGPGTQYFGPGTRLLVL.

This clone was seen more than once but under ten times. This chain connects TRBV5-6 to TRBJ1-3, with 9 nucleotides matching TRBD1. Trimming at V came to 5 bases and at J to 4 bases, leaving 16 bases not matched to a gene. CDR3 size: 18 residues. Germline-derived CDR1 and CDR2 are SGHDT and YYEEEE. CDR3 residues: CASSRQGEVFSIGNTIYF. Here the CDR3 DNA reads TGTGCCAGCAGTCGACAGGGGGAGGTTTTCTCTATAGGAAACACCATATATTTT.